Each of the 16 T cell receptor beta chains below was sequenced from the same sample in a study of molecular identifiers for immune sequencing clone quantification. TCRdb re-called the PCR reads through MiXCR, storing one row per CDR3 protein. This sample yields about 640,000 distinct CDR3 sequences, of which 15% to 20% are seen a single time; about 0.9% belongs to the top ten. Sequenced input: naive CD8+ T cells from blood, with Jurkat cell RNA spiked in. Subset specified: FACS-sorted CD8+CD4-CCR7+CD45RA+ naive T cells. The origin of the receptors is a human donor in good health. Some libraries in this study had Jurkat cell RNA spiked in.

This clonotype has at least ten counts. This chain links TRBV5-4 with TRBJ2-5; 9 nucleotides match TRBD1. The CDR3 has 13 amino acids. The ends lost 10 bases at V and 5 bases at J; junction bases unmatched: 9. Per the germline V gene, CDR1 is SGHNT and CDR2 is YYREEE (reference sequence). This CDR3 reads CAAGDRAQETQYF. The DNA of the CDR3 is TGTGCCGCTGGGGACAGGGCCCAGGAGACCCAGTACTTC.

Points on this clonotype: A clone one base away is much larger, so this may be a read error. This chain links TRBV13 with TRBJ1-2, with 8 nucleotides matching TRBD1. There are 14 residues in the CDR3. In germline, CDR1 is PRHDT, CDR2 FYEKMQ (reference sequence). CDR3 sequence reads: CAGSLWTGNYGYTF. CDR3 in DNA: TGTGCCGGCAGCTTATGGACAGGGAACTATGGCTACACCTTC.

This clonotype appeared many times. The chain joins TRBV29-1 to TRBJ2-4; tentatively, D is TRBD1 or TRBD2 (5 bases each). Germline CDR1 and CDR2: SQVTM and ANQGSEA. V lost 6 bases to trimming and J lost 0 bases, with 15 bases between them. The CDR3 contains 15 residues. The CDR3 loop is CSVVGTSLAKNIQYF. As DNA, the CDR3 is TGCAGCGTCGTAGGGACGAGTCTAGCCAAAAACATTCAGTACTTC.

At least ten counts were recorded for this clonotype. This sequence joins TRBV4-1 and TRBJ1-2; TRBD1 might be the D (6 bases). Germline V lookup: CDR1 MGHRA, CDR2 YSYEKL. Trimming stripped 0 bases from V and 5 bases from J, with 19 bases between. This CDR3 has 17 amino acids. This CDR3 reads CASSQDLSGRGPYGYTF. CDR3 DNA: TGCGCCAGCAGCCAAGATCTGAGTGGCAGGGGACCTTATGGCTACACCTTC.

Only one count was recorded for this clonotype. This chain joins TRBV3-1 and TRBJ2-7, with TRBD2 identical over 14 bases. Looked up from germline, CDR1 is LGHDT and CDR2 is YNNKEL (reference sequence). The length of the CDR3 is 16 residues. V lost 0 bases, J lost 8 bases, and 6 bases stayed unmatched. The CDR3 sequence: CASSQERGLAGDKQYF. CDR3 coding DNA: TGTGCCAGCAGCCAAGAAAGGGGACTAGCGGGGGACAAGCAGTACTTC.

This clonotype has a handful of counts. The gene calls are TRBV4-1 and TRBJ2-7; 7 positions agree with TRBD1. V was pared by 1 base and J by 5 bases, with 5 bases of the junction left unmatched. Germline V gene sequence: CDR1 MGHRA, CDR2 YSYEKL. The CDR3 totals 14 residues. Here the CDR3 DNA reads TGCGCCAGCAGCCAAGGACAGGGCCTGAACGAGCAGTACTTC. Its translation: CASSQGQGLNEQYF.

This clonotype was picked up many times. The chain uses TRBV30 and TRBJ1-1; tentative D call: TRBD1 (5 bases). Trimming cost V 4 bases and J 6 bases, with 12 bases left between them. The germline V gene has CDR1 GTSNPN and CDR2 SVGIG (reference sequence). The CDR3 has 12 residues. CDR3 sequence (DNA): TGTGCCTGGAACCCTATGGGGGCTGAAGCTTTCTTT. Encoded protein: CAWNPMGAEAFF.

Concerning this clonotype: Possible read error: a much larger clone is one base away. This chain joins TRBV27 and TRBJ1-5, with a weak D call TRBD1 (5 bases). Germline-derived CDR1 and CDR2 are MNHEY and SMNVEV (reference sequence). This CDR3 spans 13 amino acids. The CDR3 DNA reads as TGTACCAGCACGAATCGGCAGGGATATCCCCAGCATTTT. Its protein product is CTSTNRQGYPQHF.

The table lists this clonotype with many counts. The rearrangement uses TRBV6-2 or TRBV6-3 and TRBJ2-3, with TRBD2 identical over 11 bases. The germline V gene has CDR1 MNHEY and CDR2 SVGEGT. V lost 0 bases to trimming and J lost 6 bases; unmatched junction nucleotides: 5. This CDR3 region has 16 residues. CDR3 loop: CASSYSLAGGPDTQYF. The DNA of the CDR3 is TGTGCCAGCAGTTACTCCTTAGCGGGGGGGCCCGATACGCAGTATTTT.

Many counts were recorded for this clonotype. This chain connects TRBV11-2 to TRBJ2-3; 9 bases map to TRBD2. Germline values: CDR1 SGHAT, CDR2 FQNNGV. V was clipped by 0 bases and J by 2 bases; unmatched bases: 12. The CDR3 spans 19 residues. CDR3 DNA: TGTGCCAGCAGCTTAGATCCCCTTAGCGGGAGCGTGATCACAGATACGCAGTATTTT. Amino acids: CASSLDPLSGSVITDTQYF.

The sample holds many counts of this clonotype. The chain's CDR3 is CASSKAKGTGDTDTQYF. The CDR3 bases are TGTGCCAGCAGCAAAGCTAAAGGGACAGGAGACACAGATACGCAGTATTTT. V usage is TRBV21-1 and J usage is TRBJ2-3; the table's D call, TRBD1, has no DNA check behind it. TRBV21-1 is reported as a pseudogene. The CDR3 extends over 17 amino acids.

In the case of this clonotype: Germline is not matched at one junction end, which may reflect a read error. The chain couples TRBV7-9 to TRBJ2-3, with TRBD2 identical over 11 bases. CDR1 is SEHNR and CDR2 is FQNEAQ in the germline V gene (reference sequence). The length of the CDR3 is 19 residues. CDR3 residues: CASGLVGLAGGPGTDTQYF. The CDR3 nucleotides read TGTGCCAGCGGCTTAGTCGGGTTAGCGGGAGGGCCTGGCACAGATACGCAGTATTTT.

Ten or more counts support this clonotype. The rearrangement links TRBV28 to TRBJ1-1; no definite D call. CDR3 length equals 12 residues. Germline V CDR1 and CDR2: MDHEN, SYDVKM. The V gene lost 3 bases and the J gene lost 3 bases, with 5 bases spanning the gap. The CDR3 nucleotides are TGTGCCAGCAGTTTTCAGTACACTGAAGCTTTCTTT. It specifies CASSFQYTEAFF.

There are a few counts of this clonotype. The chain joins TRBV30 to TRBJ2-1; TRBD2 matches 13 bases. CDR3 length equals 15 residues. V lost 4 bases to trimming and J lost 9 bases; unmatched junction nucleotides: 9. The germline CDR1 and CDR2 sequences are GTSNPN and SVGIG (reference sequence). This CDR3 reads CAWNLIGLAGVEQFF. The CDR3 coding sequence is TGTGCCTGGAATCTGATAGGACTAGCGGGAGTTGAGCAGTTCTTC.

This clonotype was picked up many times. This chain links TRBV7-2 with TRBJ2-7; 7 bases are shared with TRBD1. The CDR3 is 15 residues long. The junction had 6 bases not matched to a gene; V was cut back by 0 bases and J by 4 bases. Germline CDR1 and CDR2: SGHTA and FQGNSA. CDR3 region: CASSLASGGVYEQYF. DNA of the CDR3: TGTGCCAGCAGCTTAGCGTCAGGGGGTGTGTACGAGCAGTACTTC.

This clonotype was seen a few times. CDR3 DNA sequence: TGTGCCAGCAGCTCAAGCCCTTATTCACCCCTCCACTTT. This sequence encodes CASSSSPYSPLHF. The chain employs TRBV5-5 and TRBJ1-6; D is unresolved. Per germline, CDR1 SGHKS and CDR2 YYEKEE (reference sequence). The CDR3 is 13 residues long. Trimming removed 3 bases at V and 8 bases at J, with 9 bases between. Full variable domain (remainder filled in from reference TRBV5-5 and TRBJ1-6): DAGVTQSPTHLIKTRGQQVTLRCSPISGHKSVSWYQQVLGQGPQFIFQYYEKEERGRGNFPDRFSARQFPNYSSELNVNALLLGDSALYLCASSSSPYSPLHFGNGTRLTVT.